Below are 15 T cell receptor beta chains sequenced from a single sample in a study of PD-L1 blockade in urothelial cancer. The time point here: peripheral blood 6 weeks after treatment start. Some clones are missing from TCRdb's copy, which holds only in-frame ones; the method was immunoSEQ multiplex PCR. This repertoire shows 50,000 to 55,000 clones, 85% to 90% found once; its top ten account for less than 2.5%. Sequencing used PBMCs, obtained around atezolizumab (anti-PD-L1) treatment. The receptors come from a man in his 60s with urothelial cancer.

This clone occurred once. The V call is TRBV4-3, the J call TRBJ2-3; a weak D match, TRBD2 (5 bases). Per germline, CDR1 LGHNA and CDR2 YSLEER. Trimming took off 2 bases at V and 0 bases at J, with 24 bases between the two ends. The CDR3 sequence is 20 residues long. CDR3 sequence reads: CASSQYTPVRVWESTDTQYF. For the CDR3, the DNA is TGCGCCAGCAGCCAATATACCCCGGTACGTGTGTGGGAGAGCACAGATACGCAGTATTTT.

This CDR3 reads CASSQGSGTGATGELFF. In nucleotides, the CDR3 is TGCGCCAGCAGCCAAGGGTCCGGTACAGGGGCCACCGGGGAGCTGTTTTTT. The chain couples TRBV4-3 to TRBJ2-2, with 7 nucleotides matching TRBD1. Germline V gene lookup returns CDR1 LGHNA and CDR2 YSLEER. This CDR3 comprises 17 residues. V lost 1 base and J lost 4; bases outside the gene matches: 9.

The chain has TRBV10-1 and TRBJ2-1; 7 nucleotides match TRBD1. The V gene end was trimmed by 5 bases and the J gene end by 6 bases; junction bases not matched to a gene: 13. This CDR3 region has 16 residues. The germline gives CDR1 WNHNN, CDR2 SYGVQD (reference sequence). The CDR3 loop is CASSRTRTGTSNEQFF. The DNA for the CDR3 is TGCGCCAGCAGTCGGACGCGGACAGGAACCAGCAATGAGCAGTTCTTC.

This clone has only a few counts. The chain employs TRBV4-1 and TRBJ1-5, with 7 bases matching TRBD1. The CDR3 covers 16 residues. The ends lost 0 bases at V and 3 bases at J; junction bases unmatched: 5. Germline assignment: CDR1 MGHRA and CDR2 YSYEKL. CDR3 loop: CASSQDWDSNNQPQHF. CDR3 coding DNA: TGCGCCAGCAGCCAAGATTGGGACAGCAACAATCAGCCCCAGCATTTT.

This clone was counted a single time. V gene TRBV28 combines with J gene TRBJ2-5; TRBD1 matches at 7 bases. The CDR3 runs 14 residues. Germline values: CDR1 MDHEN, CDR2 SYDVKM. Trimming at V came to 6 bases and at J to 2 bases, leaving 6 bases not matched to a gene. Here the CDR3 DNA reads TGTGCCAGCAGGACAGGGCTGGGGCAAGAGACCCAGTACTTC. Translated: CASRTGLGQETQYF.

The chain couples TRBV21-1 to TRBJ2-1; TRBD2 is the table's D call, not checked against the DNA. TRBV21-1 is a recognized pseudogene. The CDR3 runs to 16 residues. CDR3 sequence reads: CASSKDPGLAANEQFF. DNA for the CDR3: TGTGCCAGCAGCAAAGATCCGGGACTAGCGGCGAATGAGCAGTTCTTC.

The J gene is TRBJ2-7, the V gene TRBV27; 8 nucleotides agree with TRBD1. There are 15 residues in the CDR3. After removal of 2 bases from V and 6 bases from J, the junction contained 9 bases not matched to a gene. Germline lookup yields CDR1 MNHEY and CDR2 SMNVEV (reference sequence). The CDR3 sequence is CASSLASTGGSEQYF. The CDR3 DNA reads TGTGCCAGCAGTTTAGCCTCAACAGGGGGGAGCGAGCAGTACTTC.

This rearrangement joins TRBV18 to TRBJ2-7; 9 bases fit TRBD1. The V and J ends lost 3 bases and 4 bases, in that order; junction bases with no gene match: 7. The CDR3 sequence is 15 residues long. Germline loops: CDR1 KGHSH, CDR2 LQKENI. CDR3 in DNA: TGTGCCAGCTCACCTGGAGGGACAGGGATATACGAGCAGTACTTC. Translating gives CASSPGGTGIYEQYF.

For the CDR3, the DNA is TGTGCCGCTGGTCTATCCACCGGGGAGCTGTTTTTT. Encoded protein: CAAGLSTGELFF. The chain is built from TRBV10-3 and TRBJ2-2; D gene unclear. This CDR3 contains 12 residues. CDR1 and CDR2 (germline): ENHRY, SYGVKD. Trimming left V 11 bases short and J 4 bases short, with 11 bases between.

The chain is built from TRBV27 and TRBJ1-3, with D perhaps TRBD1 (5 bases). Germline V gives CDR1 MNHEY, CDR2 SMNVEV (reference sequence). V was shortened by 8 bases and J by 4 bases, with 18 bases between the two germline ends. The CDR3 contains 15 residues. This CDR3 reads CASSRGGSSGNTIYF. The DNA for the CDR3 is TGTGCCAGCTCGCGGGGGGGTAGTTCGGGAAACACCATATATTTT.

V usage is TRBV28 and J usage is TRBJ2-3; 7 bases match TRBD1. Germline-derived CDR1 and CDR2 are MDHEN and SYDVKM. CDR3 length: 15 amino acids. V lost 7 bases and J lost 5; bases outside the gene matches: 12. In nucleotides, the CDR3 is TGTGCCAGCACCTCGGGTGGACAGGCAGGAGATACGCAGTATTTT. It is translated as CASTSGGQAGDTQYF.

V and J are TRBV6-5 and TRBJ1-4; the D gene is possibly TRBD1 (6 bases). Germline values: CDR1 MNHEY, CDR2 SVGAGI. The CDR3 length is 16 residues. Trimming left V 4 bases short and J 3 bases short, with 15 bases between. The CDR3 nucleotides are TGTGCCAGCAGTTCCGCTAAGGGGGTTGCTAATGAAAAACTGTTTTTT. It encodes CASSSAKGVANEKLFF.

This rearrangement joins TRBV11-3 to TRBJ2-1, with 7 nucleotides matching TRBD2. With V trimmed by 11 bases and J by 5 bases, 9 bases remained unmatched. Germline V lookup: CDR1 SGHNT, CDR2 YENEEA. The CDR3 covers 13 residues. The CDR3 spells CADQRGEDNEQFF. CDR3 nucleotide sequence: TGTGCCGACCAGCGGGGAGAGGACAATGAGCAGTTCTTC.

The chain carries TRBV5-1 and TRBJ2-6; maybe TRBD1 (5 bases). CDR3 length: 16 amino acids. V dropped 4 bases and J dropped 0 bases, with 11 bases sitting between them. Germline CDR1 is SGHRS and CDR2 is YFSETQ. The CDR3 protein is CASSPDSFSGANVLTF. The CDR3 DNA reads TGCGCCAGCAGCCCCGACAGTTTCTCTGGGGCCAACGTCCTGACTTTC.

V and J are TRBV6-1 and TRBJ1-4; TRBD1 agrees at 8 bases. The CDR3 is 15 residues long. CDR1 MNHNS and CDR2 SASEGT come from the germline V gene. J gave up 0 bases and V 6 bases, and 3 bases lay outside the gene matches. This CDR3 reads CASRLQGATNEKLFF. The CDR3 nucleotides are TGTGCCAGCAGGCTACAGGGGGCAACTAATGAAAAACTGTTTTTT.